This T cell receptor (beta chain) was captured by sequencing in a study of blood T cell repertoires in COVID-19. V was pared by 7 bases and J by 0 bases, with 10 bases of the junction left unmatched. The CDR3 is 16 residues long. Looked up from germline, CDR1 is MNHNY and CDR2 is SVGAGI (reference sequence). Study processing details: Amplification of reference gene primers was used by the study to estimate nucleated cell counts. Produced via immunoSEQ multiplex PCR; TCRdb's table is partial and in-frame only. V and J calls and clone size are copied from that table; D and trimming were computed from the DNA. This sample has about 300,000 clones, with around 88% found just once.

This TCR derives from a woman in her 50s with acute or convalescent COVID-19. Sequencing input: peripheral blood. The chain combines TRBV6-6 with TRBJ1-2; 8 bases agree with TRBD1. The CDR3 nucleotides are TGTGCCAGCACCCAAGGAGGACAGGGCTCTAACTATGGCTACACCTTC. Translating it yields CASTQGGQGSNYGYTF.